This T cell receptor beta chain derives from a study of T cells in narcolepsy. Study outcomes and limitations: Some memory CD4+ repertoires had no autoreactive clone sequences.

Trimming shortened V by 4 bases and J by 2 bases, and 9 bases separated the two germline ends. The CDR3 runs to 14 residues. Germline V CDR1 and CDR2: MNHNS, SASEGT. Clones were sequenced by immunoSEQ multiplex PCR, and TCRdb holds only the in-frame ones, with some missing. The repertoire includes approximately 23,000 clones, approximately 85% of them detected once, and roughly a tenth sits in the top ten. About this clone itself: As yet, its antigen is unknown.

V usage is TRBV6-1 and J usage is TRBJ2-4; a weak D match, TRBD2 (6 bases). The clonotype originates from a human donor in good health. The specimen sequenced was memory (CD45RA-) CD4+ T cells from blood. The CDR3, as DNA: TGTGCCAGCAGTGTCGGGACTCCCAAAAACATTCAGTACTTC. Translating gives CASSVGTPKNIQYF.